The rows below give T cell receptor beta chains drawn from one sample of a study of T cells after posttransplantation cyclophosphamide. Sequencing was performed with immunoSEQ multiplex PCR; in TCRdb, only in-frame clones are kept and a portion is missing. The sample gives tens of thousands of clones, 85% to 95% of which show up once; around 2.9% is in the top ten. Source material: PBMCs. Source of these receptors: a woman in her forties or fifties in good health and a related stem cell transplant donor. CDR3s include the opening cysteine and the closing phenylalanine or tryptophan. D genes are given only for firm matches. For some rows the clone size is stated as once, few or many, or as a class when expanded; others skip it.

cdr3_aa | cdr3_nt | clone_size | d_call | j_call | v_call
CASSVEENTGELFF | TGTGCCAGCAGTGTCGAGGAAAACACCGGGGAGCTGTTTTTT | NA | NA | TRBJ2-2 | TRBV6-4
CAISYTQGDETGELFF | TGTGCCATCAGTTACACACAGGGAGATGAAACCGGGGAGCTGTTTTTT | NA | NA | TRBJ2-2 | TRBV6-5
CASSVERGAEETQYF | TGTGCCAGCAGTGTCGAGCGGGGGGCGGAAGAGACCCAGTACTTC | once | TRBD2 | TRBJ2-5 | TRBV2
CASSLGPAGGLSTDTQYF | TGCGCCAGCAGCTTGGGGCCAGCGGGGGGGCTTAGCACAGATACGCAGTATTTT | NA | TRBD2 | TRBJ2-3 | TRBV5-1
CASSIPRGNEKLFF | TGTGCCAGTAGTATCCCTCGGGGTAATGAAAAACTGTTTTTT | NA | NA | TRBJ1-4 | TRBV19
CASSIEDRGGNTIYF | TGTGCCAGTAGTATAGAAGACAGGGGAGGGAACACCATATATTTT | NA | TRBD1 | TRBJ1-3 | TRBV19
CASSKGQDPVSSYEQYF | TGTGCCAGCAGTAAGGGACAGGACCCCGTAAGCTCCTACGAGCAGTACTTC | NA | TRBD1 | TRBJ2-7 | TRBV27
CASSYQRGGGETQYF | TGTGCCAGCAGTTACCAGCGGGGGGGCGGGGAGACCCAGTACTTC | once | TRBD2 | TRBJ2-5 | TRBV6-5
CASSVTSGGEKLFF | TGTGCCAGCAGCGTTACCTCGGGAGGTGAAAAACTGTTTTTT | NA | NA | TRBJ1-4 | TRBV9
CASSIQLLATQYF | TGTGCCAGTAGTATCCAACTACTTGCTACGCAGTATTTT | NA | NA | TRBJ2-3 | TRBV19
CASSVGTVNTEAFF | TGCGCCAGCAGCGTAGGGACAGTGAACACTGAAGCTTTCTTT | NA | TRBD1 | TRBJ1-1 | TRBV4-1
CASSYGQGADTQYF | TGTGCCAGCAGCTACGGACAGGGGGCAGATACGCAGTATTTT | NA | TRBD1 | TRBJ2-3 | TRBV7-8